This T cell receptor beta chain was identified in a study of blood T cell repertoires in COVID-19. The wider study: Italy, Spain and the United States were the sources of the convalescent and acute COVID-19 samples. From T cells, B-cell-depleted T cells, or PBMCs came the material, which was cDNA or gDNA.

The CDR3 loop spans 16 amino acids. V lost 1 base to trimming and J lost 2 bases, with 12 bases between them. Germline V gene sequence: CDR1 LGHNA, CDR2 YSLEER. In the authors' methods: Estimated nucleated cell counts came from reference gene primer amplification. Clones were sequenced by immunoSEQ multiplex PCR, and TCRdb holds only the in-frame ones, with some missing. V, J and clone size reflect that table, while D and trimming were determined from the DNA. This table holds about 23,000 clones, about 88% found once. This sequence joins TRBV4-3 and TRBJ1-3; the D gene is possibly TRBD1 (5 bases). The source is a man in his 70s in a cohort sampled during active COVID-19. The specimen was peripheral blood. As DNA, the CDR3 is TGCGCCAGCAGCCAAGGAGCCCAGGGAACTGGAAACACCATATATTTT. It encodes CASSQGAQGTGNTIYF.